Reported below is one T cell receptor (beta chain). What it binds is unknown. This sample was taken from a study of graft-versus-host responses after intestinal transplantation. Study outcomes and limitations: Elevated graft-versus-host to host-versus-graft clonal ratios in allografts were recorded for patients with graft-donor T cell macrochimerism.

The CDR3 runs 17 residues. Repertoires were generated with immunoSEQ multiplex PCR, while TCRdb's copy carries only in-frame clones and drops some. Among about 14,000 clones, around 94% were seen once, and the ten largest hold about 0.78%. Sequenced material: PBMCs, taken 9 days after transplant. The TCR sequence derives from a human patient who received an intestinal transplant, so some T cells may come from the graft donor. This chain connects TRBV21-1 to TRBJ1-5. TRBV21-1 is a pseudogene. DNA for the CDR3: TGTGCCAGCAGTCCAACTGTGCTACATTGGCATCATCAGCCCCAGCATTTT. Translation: CASSPTVLHWHHQPQHF.